The 20 T cell receptor beta chains below all came from one sample that was sequenced in a study of blood T cell repertoires in COVID-19. Repertoires were generated with immunoSEQ multiplex PCR, while TCRdb's copy carries only in-frame clones and drops some. The repertoire holds roughly 30,000 clones, with more than 75% as singletons. The specimen was peripheral blood. The receptors were gathered from a man aged 65 to 79 with acute or convalescent COVID-19.

This chain connects TRBV7-9 to TRBJ2-1; D remains unclear. CDR1 SEHNR and CDR2 FQNEAQ come from the germline V gene (reference sequence). The CDR3 spans 12 residues. V was shortened by 6 bases and J by 5 bases, with 8 bases between the two germline ends. CDR3 sequence: CASSPYDNEQFF. The CDR3 DNA reads TGTGCCAGCAGTCCGTATGACAATGAGCAGTTCTTC.

In this sample, this clone turned up a few times. The chain uses TRBV2 and TRBJ1-6; 7 bases align to TRBD1. After removal of 6 bases from V and 9 bases from J, the junction contained 5 bases not matched to a gene. This CDR3 has 13 amino acids. The V gene's germline CDR1 is SNHLY and CDR2 FYNNEI. Here the CDR3 DNA reads TGTGCCAGCAGGGGGACAGAAAGTTCACCCCTCCACTTT. Translation gives CASRGTESSPLHF.

As concerns this clone: At one end, the junction sequence differs from germline, possibly due to a read error. This rearrangement joins TRBV5-6 to TRBJ2-5; no definite D call. There are 13 residues in the CDR3. The V gene's germline CDR1 is SGHDT and CDR2 YYEEEE. The CDR3 region has the DNA TGTGCCAGCACCTTGCCACAAAGTGGGACCCAGTACTTC. It codes for CASTLPQSGTQYF.

This chain uses TRBV6-1 with TRBJ1-1; D is undetermined. This CDR3 is 13 amino acids long. Germline assignment: CDR1 MNHNS and CDR2 SASEGT. V lost 2 bases and J lost 0, with 4 bases in between. CDR3: CASSELLNTEAFF. The CDR3 bases are TGTGCCAGCAGTGAACTCCTGAACACTGAAGCTTTCTTT.

The V call is TRBV7-3, the J call TRBJ2-7; 13 nucleotides match TRBD2. Losses at the gene ends were 5 bases for V and 7 bases for J; bases not matched to a gene: 8. The CDR3 is made up of 15 amino acids. Germline V gives CDR1 SGHTA, CDR2 FQGTGA. In DNA, the CDR3 is TGTGCCAGCAGCCCCGGGACTAGCGGGATCCTGGAGCAGTACTTC. This codes for CASSPGTSGILEQYF.

The V gene is TRBV9, the J gene TRBJ1-2, with 8 bases matching TRBD1. The germline CDR1 and CDR2 sequences are SGDLS and YYNGEE. The CDR3 is made up of 15 amino acids. J gave up 3 bases and V 0 bases, and 4 bases lay outside the gene matches. The CDR3 spells CASSVEGRGHYGYTF. CDR3 DNA sequence: TGTGCCAGCAGCGTAGAGGGCAGGGGGCACTATGGCTACACCTTC. The entire variable domain, with the rest obtained from reference TRBV9 and TRBJ1-2, is as follows: DSGVTQTPKHLITATGQRVTLRCSPRSGDLSVYWYQQSLDQGLQFLIQYYNGEERAKGNILERFSAQQFPDLHSELNLSSLELGDSALYFCASSVEGRGHYGYTFGSGTRLTVV.

The rearrangement joins TRBV4-3 to TRBJ1-2, with D unresolved. CDR1 and CDR2 from the germline V gene are LGHNA and YSLEER. Deletions cut 0 bases from V and 4 bases from J, with 9 bases between. The CDR3 runs to 14 residues. DNA of the CDR3: TGCGCCAGCAGCCAAGATTCTGTGAGCTATGGCTACACCTTC. Amino acid sequence: CASSQDSVSYGYTF.

Here the CDR3 reads CASSRRGETQYF. CDR3 DNA sequence: TGTGCCAGCAGCCGGCGCGGGGAGACCCAGTACTTC. V gene TRBV3-1 (or the pseudogene TRBV3-2) combines with J gene TRBJ2-5, with a tentative D call TRBD2 (5 bases). CDR3 length: 12 residues. Germline V lookup: CDR1 LGHDT, CDR2 YNNKEL (reference sequence). V lost 4 bases to trimming and J lost 5 bases, with 8 bases between them.

The V call is TRBV15, the J call TRBJ2-7; 7 positions match TRBD1. V lost 0 bases to trimming and J lost 3 bases; unmatched junction nucleotides: 5. The CDR3 is made up of 15 amino acids. The germline V gene encodes CDR1 LNHNV and CDR2 YYDKDF (reference sequence). As DNA, the CDR3 is TGTGCCACCAGCAGAGATGCAGGGGGTGGCTACGAGCAGTACTTC. This gives the protein CATSRDAGGGYEQYF.

The chain has TRBV5-5 and TRBJ2-1; 7 nucleotides match TRBD1. The CDR3 is made up of 13 amino acids. Germline CDR1 is SGHKS and CDR2 is YYEKEE (reference sequence). Trimming took 9 bases from V and 2 from J; bases not matched to a gene: 5. The CDR3 sequence: CATGQEAYNEQFF. In DNA, the CDR3 is TGTGCCACCGGACAGGAGGCCTACAATGAGCAGTTCTTC.

The table lists this clone with a count of one. The chain couples TRBV30 to TRBJ2-3; no definite D call. CDR3 size: 14 residues. Germline CDR1 is GTSNPN and CDR2 is SVGIG (reference sequence). V was pared by 1 base and J by 10 bases, with 18 bases between. The CDR3 sequence is CAWSEAAHGQSQYF. The CDR3 nucleotides are TGTGCCTGGAGTGAGGCGGCCCACGGTCAATCGCAGTATTTT.

This clone has just a few counts. The chain links TRBV6-5 to TRBJ2-3; 12 bases agree with TRBD2. Germline CDR1 reads MNHEY; CDR2 reads SVGAGI. This CDR3 spans 15 amino acids. V dropped 10 bases and J dropped 4; count of bases not matched to a gene: 9. For the CDR3, the DNA is TGTGCCACCCGTGCTAGCGGGGGGGGCCCAGATACGCAGTATTTT. Translating gives CATRASGGGPDTQYF.

J is TRBJ2-7 and V is TRBV10-3; possible D gene TRBD1, 6 bases. Trimming pared 9 bases from V and 1 base from J, leaving 13 bases between. The germline V gene has CDR1 ENHRY and CDR2 SYGVKD. The CDR3 covers 13 residues. In DNA, the CDR3 is TGTGCCATAGCGAACAGGGATTCCTACGAGCAGTACTTC. It encodes CAIANRDSYEQYF.

The chain has TRBV19 and TRBJ1-5; 8 positions match TRBD1. Germline values: CDR1 LNHDA, CDR2 SQIVND (reference sequence). The CDR3 contains 14 residues. V dropped 5 bases and J dropped 5; count of bases not matched to a gene: 5. The CDR3 loop is CASSVGQGYQPQHF. The CDR3 nucleotides are TGTGCCAGTAGTGTAGGACAGGGCTATCAGCCCCAGCATTTT.

This rearrangement joins TRBV7-3 to TRBJ2-1, with TRBD1 as a possible D gene (6 bases). The V end was cut by 5 bases, the J end by 4 bases, with 9 bases between. This CDR3 has 13 amino acids. Germline V gives CDR1 SGHTA, CDR2 FQGTGA. The chain's CDR3 is CASSKDRYNEQFF. The CDR3 coding sequence is TGTGCCAGCAGCAAAGACAGGTACAATGAGCAGTTCTTC.

Only a few counts were recorded for this clone. This chain links TRBV5-1 with TRBJ1-1; no reliable D call. Germline CDR1 reads SGHRS; CDR2 reads YFSETQ. CDR3 length equals 15 residues. Between the trimmed V and J ends, which lost 5 bases and 0 bases, there was a span of 14 bases. CDR3 nucleotide sequence: TGCGCCAGCAGGATCGGGGTTAACTTGAACACTGAAGCTTTCTTT. This sequence encodes CASRIGVNLNTEAFF.

The genes are TRBV3-1 (or the pseudogene TRBV3-2) and TRBJ2-5; perhaps TRBD2 as D (6 bases). V lost 0 bases, J lost 3 bases, and 11 bases lay in between. The CDR3 runs to 15 residues. Germline V lookup: CDR1 LGHDT, CDR2 YNNKEL (reference sequence). The CDR3 sequence is CASSQDLREEETQYF. For the CDR3, the DNA is TGTGCCAGCAGCCAAGATTTGCGGGAAGAAGAGACCCAGTACTTC.

The chain joins TRBV12-3 or TRBV12-4 to TRBJ1-5; unclear D gene. The CDR3 loop spans 13 amino acids. The V gene lost 6 bases and the J gene lost 6 bases, with 12 bases spanning the gap. CDR3 protein: CASSSPTLQPQHF. DNA for the CDR3: TGTGCCAGCAGCAGCCCGACTCTTCAGCCCCAGCATTTT.

Concerning this clone itself: The germline gene is not matched at one end of the junction; a read error may be the cause. CDR3 residues: CAGKRGGQGTQYF. In nucleotides, the CDR3 is TGCGCAGGGAAGCGAGGGGGACAAGGGACCCAGTACTTC. This rearrangement joins TRBV29-1 to TRBJ2-5; possibly TRBD1 for D (6 bases). The CDR3 runs to 13 residues. The germline gives CDR1 SQVTM, CDR2 ANQGSEA. Looking up the rest from reference TRBV29-1 and TRBJ2-5 gives the full variable domain: SAVISQKPSRDICQRGTSLTIQCQVDSQVTMMFWYRQQPGQSLTLIATANQGSEATYESGFVIDKFPISRPNLTFSTLTVSNMSPEDSSIYLCAGKRGGQGTQYFGPGTRLLVL.

V is TRBV11-2 and J is TRBJ1-2; a weak D match, TRBD1 (6 bases). The CDR3 is 16 residues long. V lost 1 base and J lost 7, with 19 bases in between. Germline CDR1 reads SGHAT; CDR2 reads FQNNGV. The CDR3 DNA sequence: TGTGCCAGCAGCTTAGGGACAGCATCCCCGTGGAGTGGCTACACCTTC. Translating gives CASSLGTASPWSGYTF.